This is a list of T cell receptor beta chains from one sample in a study of blood T cell repertoires in COVID-19. Method: immunoSEQ multiplex PCR; TCRdb's copy keeps in-frame clones and lacks some. The sample yields over 350,000 clones, 80% to 90% seen once. Material: peripheral blood. All receptors come from a woman aged 25 to 39 with active or convalescent COVID-19. Both conserved end residues are part of each CDR3. D genes are given only for firm matches. Only part of the rows carry a size: once, few, many, or a class if the clone is expanded.

TRBD2	-	TRBV5-1	TRBJ2-1	CASSPSGGYNEQFF	TGCGCCAGCAGCCCTAGCGGGGGGTACAATGAGCAGTTCTTC
-	few	TRBV5-8	TRBJ1-1	CAGGTQGAEAFF	TGTGCCGGGGGGACCCAGGGCGCTGAAGCTTTCTTT
-	-	TRBV14	TRBJ1-3	CASSQLRNSNSGNTIYF	TGTGCCAGCAGCCAGTTGAGGAATTCAAACTCTGGAAACACCATATATTTT
-	few	TRBV2	TRBJ1-6	CASSDRVFYNSPLHF	TGTGCCAGCAGTGACAGGGTATTCTATAATTCACCCCTCCACTTT
TRBD1	-	TRBV6-5	TRBJ1-6	CASSYGQGWTSPLHF	TGTGCCAGCAGTTACGGACAGGGGTGGACTTCACCCCTCCACTTT
TRBD2	-	TRBV9	TRBJ2-1	CASSDQAGTYNEQFF	TGTGCCAGCAGCGACCAAGCGGGAACCTACAATGAGCAGTTCTTC
-	many	TRBV19	TRBJ1-2	CASSIRQYGYTF	TGTGCCAGTAGTATACGTCAGTATGGCTACACCTTC
-	-	TRBV2	TRBJ2-3	CASSDGPGARYTDTQYF	TGTGCCAGCAGTGACGGCCCAGGGGCGAGATACACAGATACGCAGTATTTT
TRBD1	-	TRBV5-1	TRBJ1-2	CASSPRDRGGGYTF	TGCGCCAGCAGCCCCCGGGACAGGGGGGGTGGCTACACCTTC
-	-	TRBV27	TRBJ1-5	CASSPAGGTQPQHF	TGTGCCAGCAGTCCCGCCGGGGGGACTCAGCCCCAGCATTTT
-	once	TRBV6-5	TRBJ1-4	CASTTDTTNEKLFF	TGTGCCAGCACAACAGACACAACTAATGAAAAACTGTTTTTT
TRBD1	-	TRBV10-1	TRBJ1-6	CASSFDRDASPLHF	TGCGCCAGCAGCTTCGACAGGGATGCTTCACCCCTCCACTTT
TRBD2	-	TRBV7-8	TRBJ2-5	CASSSKREGLAGSGETQYF	TGTGCCAGCAGCTCCAAGCGGGAGGGCCTCGCTGGGTCGGGTGAGACCCAGTACTTC
-	few	TRBV12-3/TRBV12-4	TRBJ1-1	CASSLGPNTEAFF	TGTGCCAGCAGCCTGGGGCCGAACACTGAAGCTTTCTTT
-	-	TRBV13	TRBJ2-7	CASSSQGAHEQYF	TGTGCCAGCAGCTCTCAAGGGGCTCACGAGCAGTACTTC
-	few	TRBV7-8	TRBJ2-1	CASSRLGQGQDEQFF	TGTGCCAGCAGTCGACTCGGGCAGGGGCAGGATGAGCAGTTCTTC
TRBD1	few	TRBV5-1	TRBJ2-1	CASSSTGGTYNEQFF	TGCGCCAGCAGCTCGACAGGGGGGACCTACAATGAGCAGTTCTTC
TRBD2	-	TRBV5-1	TRBJ2-5	CASSLAGGEETQYF	TGCGCCAGCAGCTTGGCGGGGGGTGAAGAGACCCAGTACTTC
TRBD2	-	TRBV7-2	TRBJ2-7	CASSLGGSPYEQYF	TGTGCCAGCAGCTTGGGGGGGTCTCCCTACGAGCAGTACTTC
TRBD1	-	TRBV11-2	TRBJ2-1	CASSLGRAGGASMSNEQFF	TGTGCCAGCAGCTTAGGACGGGCAGGGGGCGCCTCAATGTCCAATGAGCAGTTCTTC
-	-	TRBV19	TRBJ1-5	CASSTPTGTSNQPQHF	TGTGCCAGTAGTACCCCAACAGGGACTAGCAATCAGCCCCAGCATTTT
-	-	TRBV29-1	TRBJ1-4	CSVGGGATNEKLFF	TGCAGCGTTGGGGGAGGTGCAACTAATGAAAAACTGTTTTTT
-	-	TRBV5-1	TRBJ2-7	CASSLGDSSYEQYF	TGCGCCAGCAGCTTGGGTGACAGCTCCTACGAGCAGTACTTC
TRBD1	-	TRBV19	TRBJ1-1	CASMTGTGGTEAFF	TGTGCCAGTATGACCGGGACAGGGGGAACTGAAGCTTTCTTT
-	-	TRBV3-1/TRBV3-2	TRBJ1-1	CASSQLQGAEAFF	TGTGCCAGCAGCCAACTGCAGGGCGCTGAAGCTTTCTTT
TRBD1	-	TRBV7-9	TRBJ2-7	CASSTQPTGVGEQYF	TGTGCCAGCAGCACCCAACCGACAGGGGTCGGCGAGCAGTACTTC
TRBD2	-	TRBV5-1	TRBJ2-5	CASSLLTSGTQETQYF	TGCGCCAGCAGCCTACTGACTAGCGGGACCCAAGAGACCCAGTACTTC
TRBD1	-	TRBV19	TRBJ2-4	CASSPGTGSHIQYF	TGTGCCAGTAGTCCCGGGACAGGGTCCCACATTCAGTACTTC
TRBD1	-	TRBV4-1	TRBJ2-1	CASSGPPGGANNEQFF	TGCGCCAGCAGTGGTCCTCCAGGGGGCGCTAACAATGAGCAGTTCTTC
TRBD1	-	TRBV2	TRBJ1-3	CASSVGGGLTGNTIYF	TGTGCCAGCAGTGTAGGGGGCGGCCTCACTGGAAACACCATATATTTT
TRBD1	-	TRBV19	TRBJ1-1	CASSSGGTEAFF	TGTGCCAGTAGTTCAGGGGGCACTGAAGCTTTCTTT
-	-	TRBV6-2/TRBV6-3	TRBJ1-5	CASSYYTANFAAQHF	TGTGCCAGCAGTTACTACACGGCCAACTTCGCGGCCCAGCATTTT
-	-	TRBV7-2	TRBJ2-7	CASSPSFAISYEQYF	TGTGCCAGCAGCCCGTCCTTCGCTATCTCCTACGAGCAGTACTTC
-	once	TRBV7-8	TRBJ2-7	CASSLEILGAQYF	TGTGCCAGCAGCTTAGAAATTCTTGGGGCTCAGTACTTC
-	-	TRBV29-1	TRBJ1-2	CSVVPRGSYGYTF	TGCAGCGTTGTTCCCCGAGGATCCTATGGCTACACCTTC
-	-	TRBV18	TRBJ1-2	CASSPSTDRQGGYTF	TGTGCCAGCTCACCCTCAACTGACAGGCAGGGGGGCTACACCTTC
TRBD2	-	TRBV5-5	TRBJ2-2	CASSLRRGETGELFF	TGTGCCAGCAGCTTGCGGCGGGGGGAGACCGGGGAGCTGTTTTTT
-	-	TRBV29-1	TRBJ1-5	CSVGRGGNQPQHF	TGCAGCGTTGGCAGGGGTGGCAATCAGCCCCAGCATTTT
TRBD2	-	TRBV5-1	TRBJ2-3	CASSSGVSGGPSTDTQYF	TGCGCCAGCAGCTCCGGAGTTAGCGGGGGACCTAGCACAGATACGCAGTATTTT
-	-	TRBV5-1	TRBJ1-2	CASSLDSGRYGYTF	TGCGCCAGCAGCTTGGATTCAGGGCGCTATGGCTACACCTTC
-	-	TRBV27	TRBJ1-1	CASSLNGKNTEAFF	TGTGCCAGCAGTTTGAACGGGAAGAACACTGAAGCTTTCTTT
TRBD1	-	TRBV18	TRBJ1-4	CASSPPQGQGEKLFF	TGTGCCAGCTCACCACCCCAAGGACAGGGAGAAAAACTGTTTTTT
TRBD2	-	TRBV3-1/TRBV3-2	TRBJ2-5	CASSPGERGARYETQYF	TGTGCCAGCAGCCCGGGGGAGCGGGGGGCCCGGTATGAGACCCAGTACTTC
-	-	TRBV5-4	TRBJ2-2	CASLDRRANTGELFF	TGTGCCAGCCTGGACAGACGAGCGAACACCGGGGAGCTGTTTTTT
-	-	TRBV6-1	TRBJ2-3	CASSDLPISTDTQYF	TGTGCCAGCAGTGATCTACCCATCAGCACAGATACGCAGTATTTT
-	-	TRBV6-5	TRBJ1-5	CASRSTGYSNQPQHF	TGTGCCAGCAGATCCACAGGGTATAGCAATCAGCCCCAGCATTTT
-	-	TRBV9	TRBJ1-5	CASSVGQNSNQPQHF	TGTGCCAGCAGCGTAGGCCAGAATAGCAATCAGCCCCAGCATTTT
-	-	TRBV5-6	TRBJ2-7	CASSYEYEQYF	TGTGCCAGCAGCTATGAGTACGAGCAGTACTTC
TRBD1	-	TRBV9	TRBJ2-1	CASSVGRGLVNEQFF	TGTGCCAGCAGCGTAGGCAGGGGGCTGGTCAATGAGCAGTTCTTC
-	-	TRBV5-8	TRBJ2-7	CASSLAMAREEQYF	TGTGCCAGCAGCTTGGCCATGGCACGGGAGGAGCAGTACTTC
TRBD1	-	TRBV19	TRBJ1-1	CASSGTGHTEAFF	TGTGCCAGTAGTGGGACAGGGCACACTGAAGCTTTCTTT